This T cell receptor beta chain was captured by sequencing in a study of T cells in Graves' hyperthyroidism and ophthalmopathy. Germline CDR1 reads KGHSH; CDR2 reads LQKENI. The CDR3 is made up of 14 amino acids. The V gene lost 7 bases and the J gene lost 4 bases, with 16 bases spanning the gap. This clonotype was counted at least ten times. TCR beta CDR3 regions were amplified from RNA. The HTBI primer set drove a first-round RT-PCR of the TCR CDR3. TCRdb called the multiplex PCR reads again in MiXCR, with one record for every CDR3 protein. This sample has about 110,000 distinct CDR3 sequences, with approximately 16% found just once.

The receptor was isolated from a woman aged 45-65 years with Graves' hyperthyroidism. The J gene is TRBJ1-1, the V gene TRBV18, with D possibly being TRBD1 (6 bases). Sequenced material: blood. The CDR3 reads CASLPSLGGTEAFF. The CDR3 region has the DNA TGTGCCAGCTTGCCCTCATTAGGGGGCACTGAAGCTTTCTTT. The full variable domain, in which reference TRBV18 and TRBJ1-1 provide the parts outside the CDR3, is NAGVMQNPRHLVRRRGQEARLRCSPMKGHSHVYWYRQLPEEGLKFMVYLQKENIIDESGMPKERFSAEFPKEGPSILRIQQVVRGDSAAYFCASLPSLGGTEAFFGQGTRLTVV.